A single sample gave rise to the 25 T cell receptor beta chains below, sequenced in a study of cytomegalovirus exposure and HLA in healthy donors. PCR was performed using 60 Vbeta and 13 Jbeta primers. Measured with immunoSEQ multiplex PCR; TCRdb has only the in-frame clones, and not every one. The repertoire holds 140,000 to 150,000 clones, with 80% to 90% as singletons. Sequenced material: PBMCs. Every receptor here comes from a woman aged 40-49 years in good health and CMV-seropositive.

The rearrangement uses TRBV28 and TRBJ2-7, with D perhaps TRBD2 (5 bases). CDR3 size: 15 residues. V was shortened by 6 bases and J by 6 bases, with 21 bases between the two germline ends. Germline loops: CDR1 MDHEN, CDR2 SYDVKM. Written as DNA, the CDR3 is TGTGCCAGCAGGAACGGGATCCTCCTTCGGGGCGAGCAGTACTTC. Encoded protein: CASRNGILLRGEQYF.

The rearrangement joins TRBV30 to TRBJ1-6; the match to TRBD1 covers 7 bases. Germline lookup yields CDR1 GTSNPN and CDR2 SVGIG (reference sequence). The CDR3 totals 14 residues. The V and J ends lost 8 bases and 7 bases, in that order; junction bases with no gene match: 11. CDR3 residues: CARTTGAVNSPLHF. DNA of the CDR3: TGTGCCCGTACAACAGGGGCTGTGAATTCACCCCTCCACTTT.

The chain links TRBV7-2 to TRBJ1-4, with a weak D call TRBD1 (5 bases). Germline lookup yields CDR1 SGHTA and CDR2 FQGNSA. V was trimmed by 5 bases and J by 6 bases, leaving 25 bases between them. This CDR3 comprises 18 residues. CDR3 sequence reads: CASSPQWAGRGVDEKLFF. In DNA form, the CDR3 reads TGTGCCAGCAGCCCACAGTGGGCAGGGCGGGGGGTTGATGAAAAACTGTTTTTT.

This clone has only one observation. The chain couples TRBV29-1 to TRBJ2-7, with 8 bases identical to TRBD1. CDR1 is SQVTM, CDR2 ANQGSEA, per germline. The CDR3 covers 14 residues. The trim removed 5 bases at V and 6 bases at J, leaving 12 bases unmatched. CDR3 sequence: CSVKFQGAPGEQYF. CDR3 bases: TGCAGCGTTAAGTTCCAGGGGGCGCCAGGCGAGCAGTACTTC.

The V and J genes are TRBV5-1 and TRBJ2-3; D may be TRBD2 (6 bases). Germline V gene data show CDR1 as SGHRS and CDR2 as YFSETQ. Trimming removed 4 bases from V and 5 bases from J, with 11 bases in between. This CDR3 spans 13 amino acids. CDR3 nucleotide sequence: TGCGCCAGCAGCGTGGACTACTTAGATACGCAGTATTTT. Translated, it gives CASSVDYLDTQYF.

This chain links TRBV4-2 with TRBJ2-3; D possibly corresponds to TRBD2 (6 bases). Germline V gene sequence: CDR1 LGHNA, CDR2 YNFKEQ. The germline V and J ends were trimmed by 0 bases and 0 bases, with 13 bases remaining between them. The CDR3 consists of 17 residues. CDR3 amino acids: CASSQDFAGTSTDTQYF. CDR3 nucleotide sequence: TGTGCCAGCAGCCAAGATTTCGCGGGGACCAGCACAGATACGCAGTATTTT.

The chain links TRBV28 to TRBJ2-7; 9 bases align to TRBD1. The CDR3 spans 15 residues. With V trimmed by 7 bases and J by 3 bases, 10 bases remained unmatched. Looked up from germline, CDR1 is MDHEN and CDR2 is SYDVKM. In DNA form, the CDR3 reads TGTGCCAGCACCCCTGGGAACAGGGGGCTCTACGAGCAGTACTTC. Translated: CASTPGNRGLYEQYF.

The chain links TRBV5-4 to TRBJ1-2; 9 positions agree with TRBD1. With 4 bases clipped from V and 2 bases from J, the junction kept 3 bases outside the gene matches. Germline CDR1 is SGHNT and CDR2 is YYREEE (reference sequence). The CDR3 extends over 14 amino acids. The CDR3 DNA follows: TGTGCCAGCAGCCTACAGGGGGCGAACTATGGCTACACCTTC. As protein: CASSLQGANYGYTF.

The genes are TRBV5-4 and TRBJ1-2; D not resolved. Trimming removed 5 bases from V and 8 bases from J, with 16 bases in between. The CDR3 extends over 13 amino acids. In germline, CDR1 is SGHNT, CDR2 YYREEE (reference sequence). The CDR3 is CASSSSSLEGYTF. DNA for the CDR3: TGTGCCAGCAGTTCTTCATCTTTAGAGGGCTACACCTTC.

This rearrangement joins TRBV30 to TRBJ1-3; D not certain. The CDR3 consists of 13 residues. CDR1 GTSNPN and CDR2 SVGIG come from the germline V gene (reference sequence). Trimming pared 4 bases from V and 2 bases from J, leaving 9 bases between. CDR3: CAWILAPGNTIYF. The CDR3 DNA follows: TGTGCCTGGATTCTGGCCCCTGGAAACACCATATATTTT.

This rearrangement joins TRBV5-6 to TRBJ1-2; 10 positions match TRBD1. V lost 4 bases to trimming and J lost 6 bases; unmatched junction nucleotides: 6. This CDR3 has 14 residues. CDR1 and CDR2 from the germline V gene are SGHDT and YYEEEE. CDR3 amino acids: CASSHGGQGNGYTF. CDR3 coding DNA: TGTGCCAGCAGCCATGGGGGACAGGGGAATGGCTACACCTTC. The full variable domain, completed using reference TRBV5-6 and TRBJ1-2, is DAGVTQSPTHLIKTRGQQVTLRCSPKSGHDTVSWYQQALGQGPQFIFQYYEEEERQRGNFPDRFSGHQFPNYSSELNVNALLLGDSALYLCASSHGGQGNGYTFGSGTRLTVV.

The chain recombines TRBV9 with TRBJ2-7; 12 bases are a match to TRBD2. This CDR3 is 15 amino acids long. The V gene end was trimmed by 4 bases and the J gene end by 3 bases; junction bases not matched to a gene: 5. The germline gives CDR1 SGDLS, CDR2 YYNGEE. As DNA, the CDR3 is TGTGCCAGCAGCCCCCGGACTAGCGGGGACTACGAGCAGTACTTC. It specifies CASSPRTSGDYEQYF. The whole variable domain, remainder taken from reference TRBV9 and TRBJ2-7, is DSGVTQTPKHLITATGQRVTLRCSPRSGDLSVYWYQQSLDQGLQFLIQYYNGEERAKGNILERFSAQQFPDLHSELNLSSLELGDSALYFCASSPRTSGDYEQYFGPGTRLTVT.

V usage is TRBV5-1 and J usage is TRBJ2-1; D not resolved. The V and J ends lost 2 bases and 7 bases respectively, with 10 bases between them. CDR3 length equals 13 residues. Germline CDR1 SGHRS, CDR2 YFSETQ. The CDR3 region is CASSLNSLNEQFF. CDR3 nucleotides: TGCGCCAGCAGCTTAAATTCCCTGAATGAGCAGTTCTTC.

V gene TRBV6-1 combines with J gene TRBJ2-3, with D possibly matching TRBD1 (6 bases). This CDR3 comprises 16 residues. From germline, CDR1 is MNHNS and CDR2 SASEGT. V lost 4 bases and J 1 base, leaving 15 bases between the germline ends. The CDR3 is CASSGELGARTDTQYF. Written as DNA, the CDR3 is TGTGCCAGCAGTGGTGAACTGGGGGCCCGCACAGATACGCAGTATTTT.

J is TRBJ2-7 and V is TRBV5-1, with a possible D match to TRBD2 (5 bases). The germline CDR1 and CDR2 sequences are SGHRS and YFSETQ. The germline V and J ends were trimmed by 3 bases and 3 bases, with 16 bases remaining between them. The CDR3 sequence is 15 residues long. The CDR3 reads CASSSSRRGYYEQYF. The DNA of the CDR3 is TGCGCCAGCAGCTCGTCGCGTCGGGGATACTACGAGCAGTACTTC.

CDR3 coding DNA: TGTGCCAGCGGTGCGGGAGTCATGAATACGCAGTATTTT. Its protein product is CASGAGVMNTQYF. The chain recombines TRBV2 with TRBJ2-3; 7 bases match TRBD2. This CDR3 is 13 amino acids long. The V gene end was trimmed by 8 bases and the J gene end by 7 bases; junction bases not matched to a gene: 9. Germline-derived CDR1 and CDR2 are SNHLY and FYNNEI. The whole variable domain, remainder taken from reference TRBV2 and TRBJ2-3, is EPEVTQTPSHQVTQMGQEVILRCVPISNHLYFYWYRQILGQKVEFLVSFYNNEISEKSEIFDDQFSVERPDGSNFTLKIRSTKLEDSAMYFCASGAGVMNTQYFGPGTRLTVL.

The chain's CDR3 is CASSLTRALGNTEAFF. CDR3 sequence (DNA): TGTGCCAGCAGCTTAACGCGCGCGCTAGGGAACACTGAAGCTTTCTTT. This chain uses TRBV7-3 with TRBJ1-1; D unclear. V lost 0 bases and J lost 1, with 12 bases in between. Germline CDR1 is SGHTA and CDR2 is FQGTGA. This CDR3 is 16 amino acids long.

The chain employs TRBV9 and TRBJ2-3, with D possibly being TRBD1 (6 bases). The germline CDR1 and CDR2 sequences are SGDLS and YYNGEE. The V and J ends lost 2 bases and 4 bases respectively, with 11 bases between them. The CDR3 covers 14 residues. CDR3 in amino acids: CASSVGTSSDTQYF. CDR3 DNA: TGTGCCAGCAGCGTTGGGACATCTTCAGATACGCAGTATTTT.

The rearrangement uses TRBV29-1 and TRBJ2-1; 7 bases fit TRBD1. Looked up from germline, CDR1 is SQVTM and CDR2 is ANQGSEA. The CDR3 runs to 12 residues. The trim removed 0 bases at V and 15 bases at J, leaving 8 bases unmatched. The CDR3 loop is CSVEDRDRVWFF. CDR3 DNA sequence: TGCAGCGTTGAAGATCGAGACAGGGTTTGGTTCTTC.

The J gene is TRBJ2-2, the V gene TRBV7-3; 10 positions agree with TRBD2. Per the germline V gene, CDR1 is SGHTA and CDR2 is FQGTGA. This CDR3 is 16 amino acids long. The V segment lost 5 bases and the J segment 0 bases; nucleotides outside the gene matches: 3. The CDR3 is CASSPLAGPNTGELFF. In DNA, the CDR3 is TGTGCCAGCAGCCCACTAGCGGGACCGAACACCGGGGAGCTGTTTTTT.

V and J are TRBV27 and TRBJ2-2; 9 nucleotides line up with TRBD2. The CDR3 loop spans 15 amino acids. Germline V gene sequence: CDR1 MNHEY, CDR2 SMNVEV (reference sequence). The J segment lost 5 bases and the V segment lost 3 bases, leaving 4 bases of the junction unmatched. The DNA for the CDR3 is TGTGCCAGCAGTTTTCGTCTAGCGGGAACCGGGGAGCTGTTTTTT. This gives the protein CASSFRLAGTGELFF.

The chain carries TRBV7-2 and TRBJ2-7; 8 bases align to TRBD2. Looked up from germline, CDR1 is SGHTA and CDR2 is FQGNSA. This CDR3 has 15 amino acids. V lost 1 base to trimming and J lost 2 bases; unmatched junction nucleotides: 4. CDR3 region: CASSLEVSGAYEQYF. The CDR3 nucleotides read TGTGCCAGCAGCTTAGAAGTTAGCGGGGCCTACGAGCAGTACTTC.

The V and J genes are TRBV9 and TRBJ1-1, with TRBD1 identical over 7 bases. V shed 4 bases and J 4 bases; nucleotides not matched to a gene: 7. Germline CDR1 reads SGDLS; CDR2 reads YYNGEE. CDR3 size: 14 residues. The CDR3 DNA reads TGTGCCAGCAGCCCGCTTCAGGGGGGCACTGAAGCTTTCTTT. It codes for CASSPLQGGTEAFF.

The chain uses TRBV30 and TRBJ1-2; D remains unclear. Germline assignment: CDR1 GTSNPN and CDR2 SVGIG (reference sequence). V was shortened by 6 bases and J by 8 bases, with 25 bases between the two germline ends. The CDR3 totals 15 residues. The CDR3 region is CACTPLGGPLQGYTF. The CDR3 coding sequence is TGTGCCTGTACCCCCCTTGGAGGGCCCCTGCAAGGCTACACCTTC.

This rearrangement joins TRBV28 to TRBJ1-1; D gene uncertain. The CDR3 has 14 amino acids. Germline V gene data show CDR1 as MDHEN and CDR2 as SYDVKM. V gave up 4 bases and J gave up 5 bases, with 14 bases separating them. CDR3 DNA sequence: TGTGCCAGCAGTTATACACGGAGGCAGACTGAAGCTTTCTTT. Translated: CASSYTRRQTEAFF.